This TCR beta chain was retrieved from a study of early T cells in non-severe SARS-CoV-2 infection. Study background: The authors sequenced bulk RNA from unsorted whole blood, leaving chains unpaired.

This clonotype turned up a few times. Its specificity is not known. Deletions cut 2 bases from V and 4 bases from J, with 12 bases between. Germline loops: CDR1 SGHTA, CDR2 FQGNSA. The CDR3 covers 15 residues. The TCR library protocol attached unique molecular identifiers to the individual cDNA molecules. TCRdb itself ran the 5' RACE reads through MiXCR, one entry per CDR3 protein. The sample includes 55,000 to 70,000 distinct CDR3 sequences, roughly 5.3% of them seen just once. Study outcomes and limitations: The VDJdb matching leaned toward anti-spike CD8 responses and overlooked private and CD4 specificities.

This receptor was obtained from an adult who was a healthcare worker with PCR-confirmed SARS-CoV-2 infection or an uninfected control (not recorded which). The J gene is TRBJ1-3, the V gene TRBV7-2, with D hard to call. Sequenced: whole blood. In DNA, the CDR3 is TGTGCCAGCAGCTTAAGCCGGACGGCAGGAAACACCATATATTTT. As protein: CASSLSRTAGNTIYF.